This TCR beta chain was found in a study of blood T cells in healthy people across ages. Study-level findings and limits: Older age went with lower TCR beta diversity per million T cells, in a roughly linear way.

The germline CDR1 and CDR2 sequences are SQVTM and ANQGSEA. CDR3 length: 12 amino acids. V lost 5 bases and J lost 5, with 12 bases in between. Primers used in a second PCR of roughly 6 to 12 cycles were a sample-barcoded 5' primer and a J-beta primer mix. From the 5' RACE reads, TCRdb called clonotypes with MiXCR, one entry per CDR3 protein. The sample contains fewer than 700,000 distinct CDR3 sequences, 45% to 55% of which appear only once. Each sample had at least 6 million PBMCs isolated. Total RNA amounts of at least 6 micrograms were extracted per sample. This clonotype was picked up a small number of times. The antigen is undetermined.

This chain connects TRBV29-1 to TRBJ2-5, with a weak D call TRBD2 (7 bases). The receptor's source is an elderly man in good health. Specimen: blood. CDR3 residues: CSVWAGAETQYF. CDR3 nucleotide sequence: TGCAGCGTTTGGGCGGGGGCGGAGACCCAGTACTTC.